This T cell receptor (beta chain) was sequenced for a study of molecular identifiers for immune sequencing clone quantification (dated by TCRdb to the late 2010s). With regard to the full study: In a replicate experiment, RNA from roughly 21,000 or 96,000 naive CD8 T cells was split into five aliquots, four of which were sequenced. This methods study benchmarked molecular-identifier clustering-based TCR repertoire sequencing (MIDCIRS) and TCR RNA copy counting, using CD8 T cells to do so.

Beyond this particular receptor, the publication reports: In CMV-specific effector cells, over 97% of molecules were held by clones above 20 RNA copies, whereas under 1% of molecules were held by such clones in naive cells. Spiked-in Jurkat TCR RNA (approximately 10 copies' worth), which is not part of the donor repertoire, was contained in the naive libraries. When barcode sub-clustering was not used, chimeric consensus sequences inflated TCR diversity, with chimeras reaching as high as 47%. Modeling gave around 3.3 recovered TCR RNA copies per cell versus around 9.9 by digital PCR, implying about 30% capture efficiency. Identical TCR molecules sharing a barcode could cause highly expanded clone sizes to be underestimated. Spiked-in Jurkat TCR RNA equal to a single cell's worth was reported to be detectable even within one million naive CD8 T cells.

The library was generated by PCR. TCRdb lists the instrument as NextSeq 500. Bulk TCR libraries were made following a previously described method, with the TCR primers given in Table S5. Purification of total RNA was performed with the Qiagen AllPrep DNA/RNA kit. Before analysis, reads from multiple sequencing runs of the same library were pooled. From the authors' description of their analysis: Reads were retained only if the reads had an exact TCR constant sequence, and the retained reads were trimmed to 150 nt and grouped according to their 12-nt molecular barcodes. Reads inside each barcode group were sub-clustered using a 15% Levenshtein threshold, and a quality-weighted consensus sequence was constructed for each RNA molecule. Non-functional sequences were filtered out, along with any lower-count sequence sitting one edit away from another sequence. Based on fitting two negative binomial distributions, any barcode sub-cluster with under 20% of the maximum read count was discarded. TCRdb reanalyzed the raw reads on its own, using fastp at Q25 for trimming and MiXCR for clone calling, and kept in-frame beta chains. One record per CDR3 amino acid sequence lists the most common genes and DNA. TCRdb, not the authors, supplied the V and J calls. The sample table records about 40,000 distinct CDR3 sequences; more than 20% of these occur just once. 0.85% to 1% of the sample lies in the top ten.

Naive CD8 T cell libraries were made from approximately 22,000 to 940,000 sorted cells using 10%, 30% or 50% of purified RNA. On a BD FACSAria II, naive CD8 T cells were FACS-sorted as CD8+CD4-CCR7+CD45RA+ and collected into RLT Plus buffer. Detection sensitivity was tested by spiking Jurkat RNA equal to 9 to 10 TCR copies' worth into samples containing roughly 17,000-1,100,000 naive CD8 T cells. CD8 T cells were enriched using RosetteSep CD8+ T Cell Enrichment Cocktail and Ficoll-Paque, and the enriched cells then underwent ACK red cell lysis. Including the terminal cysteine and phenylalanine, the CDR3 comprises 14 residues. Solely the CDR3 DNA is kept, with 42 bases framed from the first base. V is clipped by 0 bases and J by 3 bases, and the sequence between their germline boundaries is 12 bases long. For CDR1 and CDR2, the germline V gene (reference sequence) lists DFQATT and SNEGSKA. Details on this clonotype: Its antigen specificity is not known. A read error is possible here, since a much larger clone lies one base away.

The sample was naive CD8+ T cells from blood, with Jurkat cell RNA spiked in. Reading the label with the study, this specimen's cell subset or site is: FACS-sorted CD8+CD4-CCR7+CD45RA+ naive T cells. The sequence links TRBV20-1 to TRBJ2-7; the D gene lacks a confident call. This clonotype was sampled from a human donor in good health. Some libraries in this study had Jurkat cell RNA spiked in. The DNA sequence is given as TGCAGTGCTAGAGAGTCTTGGGCTATCTACGAGCAGTACTTC. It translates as CSARESWAIYEQYF.